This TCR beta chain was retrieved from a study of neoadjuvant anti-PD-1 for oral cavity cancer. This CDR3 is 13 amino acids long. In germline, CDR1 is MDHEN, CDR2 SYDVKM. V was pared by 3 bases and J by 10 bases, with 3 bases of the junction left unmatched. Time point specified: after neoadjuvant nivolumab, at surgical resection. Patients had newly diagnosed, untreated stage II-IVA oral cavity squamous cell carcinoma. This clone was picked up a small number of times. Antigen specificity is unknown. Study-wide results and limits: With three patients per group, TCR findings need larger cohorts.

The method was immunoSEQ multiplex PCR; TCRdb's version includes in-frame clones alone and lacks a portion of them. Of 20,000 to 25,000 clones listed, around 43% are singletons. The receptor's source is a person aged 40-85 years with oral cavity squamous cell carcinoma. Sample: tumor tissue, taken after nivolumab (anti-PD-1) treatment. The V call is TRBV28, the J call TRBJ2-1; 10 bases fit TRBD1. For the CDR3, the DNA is TGTGCCAGCAGTTTGCCGGGACAGGGGGAGCAGTTCTTC. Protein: CASSLPGQGEQFF.